Included here is one T cell receptor beta chain sequence, with context. Trimming took 6 bases from V and 5 from J, leaving 14 bases between them. Germline lookup yields CDR1 LNHDA and CDR2 SQIVND (reference sequence). This CDR3 is 13 amino acids long. This record comes from a study of blood T cell repertoires in COVID-19. Study-wide context: Material from acute and convalescent COVID-19 was sourced from the United States, Italy and Spain. T cells, B-cell-depleted T cells, or PBMCs provided the cDNA or gDNA that served as material.

Authors' processing steps: Using reference gene primer amplification, nucleated cell counts were estimated. TCRdb's copy holds only in-frame clones and misses some; the assay was immunoSEQ multiplex PCR. V, J and clone size are taken as reported in that table, and D and trimming were inferred from the DNA itself. The sample contains about 59,000 clones, about four fifths of which appear only once. Sequencing was performed on peripheral blood. The sequence came from a woman aged 80 or over with acute or convalescent COVID-19. V and J are TRBV19 and TRBJ2-7; D ambiguous. The CDR3 region is CASRVQIQNEQYF. DNA for the CDR3: TGTGCCAGTAGGGTTCAAATACAGAACGAGCAGTACTTC. The variable domain in full, with the rest retrieved from reference TRBV19 and TRBJ2-7, is DGGITQSPKYLFRKEGQNVTLSCEQNLNHDAMYWYRQDPGQGLRLIYYSQIVNDFQKGDIAEGYSVSREKKESFPLTVTSAQKNPTAFYLCASRVQIQNEQYFGPGTRLTVT.